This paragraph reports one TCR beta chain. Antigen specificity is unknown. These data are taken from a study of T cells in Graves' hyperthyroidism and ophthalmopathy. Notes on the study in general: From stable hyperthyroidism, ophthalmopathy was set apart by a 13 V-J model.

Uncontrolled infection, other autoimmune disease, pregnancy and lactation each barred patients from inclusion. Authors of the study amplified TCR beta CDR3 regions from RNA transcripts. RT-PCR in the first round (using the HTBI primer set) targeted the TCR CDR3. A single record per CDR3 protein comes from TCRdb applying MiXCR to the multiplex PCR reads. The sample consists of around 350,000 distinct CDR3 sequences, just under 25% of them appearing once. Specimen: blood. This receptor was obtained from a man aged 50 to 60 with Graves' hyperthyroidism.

The CDR3 bases are TGTGCCAGCAGTGACCGGTACAGGGGGGAAGCTTTCTTT. This gives the protein CASSDRYRGEAFF. The chain recombines TRBV25-1 with TRBJ1-1, with 8 bases matching TRBD1. CDR1 MGHDK and CDR2 SYGVNS come from the germline V gene. The junction had 5 bases not matched to a gene; V was cut back by 3 bases and J by 8 bases. CDR3 size: 13 residues.